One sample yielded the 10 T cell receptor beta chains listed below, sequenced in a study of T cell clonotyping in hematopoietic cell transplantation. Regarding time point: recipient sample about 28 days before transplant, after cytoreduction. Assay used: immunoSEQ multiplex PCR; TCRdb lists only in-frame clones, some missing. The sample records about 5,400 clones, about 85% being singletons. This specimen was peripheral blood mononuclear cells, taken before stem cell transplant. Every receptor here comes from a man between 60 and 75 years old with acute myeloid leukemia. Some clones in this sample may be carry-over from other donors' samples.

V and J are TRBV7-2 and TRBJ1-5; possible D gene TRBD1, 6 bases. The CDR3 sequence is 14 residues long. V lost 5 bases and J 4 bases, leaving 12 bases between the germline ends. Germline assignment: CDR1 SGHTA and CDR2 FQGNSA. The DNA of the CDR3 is TGTGCCAGCAGCATCAGGGGAGGGAATCAGCCCCAGCATTTT. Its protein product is CASSIRGGNQPQHF.

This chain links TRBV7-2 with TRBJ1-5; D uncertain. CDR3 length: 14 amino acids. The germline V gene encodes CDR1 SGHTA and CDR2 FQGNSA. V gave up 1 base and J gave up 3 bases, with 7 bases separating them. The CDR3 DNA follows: TGTGCCAGCAGCTTAGTCCAGTTCAATCAGCCCCAGCATTTT. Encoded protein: CASSLVQFNQPQHF.

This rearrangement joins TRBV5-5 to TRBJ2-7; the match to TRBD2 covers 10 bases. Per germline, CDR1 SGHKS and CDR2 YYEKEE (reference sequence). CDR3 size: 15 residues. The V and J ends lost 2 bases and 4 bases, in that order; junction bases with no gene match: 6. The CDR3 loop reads CASSFGTSVFYEQYF. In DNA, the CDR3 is TGTGCCAGCAGCTTTGGGACTAGCGTTTTTTACGAGCAGTACTTC.

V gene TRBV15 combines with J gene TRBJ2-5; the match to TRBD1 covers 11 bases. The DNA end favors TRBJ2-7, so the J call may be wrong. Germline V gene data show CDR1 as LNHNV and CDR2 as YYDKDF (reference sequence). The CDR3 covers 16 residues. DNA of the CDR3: TGTGCCACCAGCAGATATGGGACAGGGGGTGTCTACGAGCAGTACTTC. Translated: CATSRYGTGGVYEQYF.

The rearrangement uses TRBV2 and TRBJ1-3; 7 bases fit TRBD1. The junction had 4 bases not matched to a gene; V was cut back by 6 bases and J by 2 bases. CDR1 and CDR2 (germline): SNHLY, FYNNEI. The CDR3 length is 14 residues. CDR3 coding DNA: TGTGCCAGCAGGCCACAGGGGCCTGGAAACACCATATATTTT. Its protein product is CASRPQGPGNTIYF.

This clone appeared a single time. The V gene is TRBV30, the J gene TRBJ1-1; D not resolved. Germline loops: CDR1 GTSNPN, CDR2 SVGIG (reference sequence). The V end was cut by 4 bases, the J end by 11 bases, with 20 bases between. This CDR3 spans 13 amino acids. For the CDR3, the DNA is TGTGCCTGGACTCAAGCTGGGCATGCGCAGGCTTTCTTT. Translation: CAWTQAGHAQAFF.

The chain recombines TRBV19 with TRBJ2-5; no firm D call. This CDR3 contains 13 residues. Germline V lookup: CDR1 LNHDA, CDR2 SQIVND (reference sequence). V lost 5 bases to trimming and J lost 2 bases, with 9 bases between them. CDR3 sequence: CASSSTNQETQYF. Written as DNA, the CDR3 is TGTGCCAGTAGTTCGACAAATCAAGAGACCCAGTACTTC. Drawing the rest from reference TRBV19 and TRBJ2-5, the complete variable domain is DGGITQSPKYLFRKEGQNVTLSCEQNLNHDAMYWYRQDPGQGLRLIYYSQIVNDFQKGDIAEGYSVSREKKESFPLTVTSAQKNPTAFYLCASSSTNQETQYFGPGTRLLVL.

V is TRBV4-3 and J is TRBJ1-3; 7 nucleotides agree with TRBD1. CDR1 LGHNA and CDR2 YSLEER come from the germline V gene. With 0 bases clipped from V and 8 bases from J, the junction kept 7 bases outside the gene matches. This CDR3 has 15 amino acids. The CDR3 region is CASSQDIRDSYTIYF. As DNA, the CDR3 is TGCGCCAGCAGCCAAGATATCAGGGACAGTTACACCATATATTTT.

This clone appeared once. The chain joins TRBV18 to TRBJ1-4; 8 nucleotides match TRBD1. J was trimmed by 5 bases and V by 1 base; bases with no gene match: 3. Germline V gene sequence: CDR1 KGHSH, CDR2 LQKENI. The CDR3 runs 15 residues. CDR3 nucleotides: TGTGCCAGCTCACCACAGACAGGGGAAAATGAAAAACTGTTTTTT. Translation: CASSPQTGENEKLFF.

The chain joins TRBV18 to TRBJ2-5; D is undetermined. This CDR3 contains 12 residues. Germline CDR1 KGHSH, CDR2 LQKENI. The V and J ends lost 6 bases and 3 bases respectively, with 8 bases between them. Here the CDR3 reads CASSPYEETQYF. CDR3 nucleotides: TGTGCCAGCTCCCCATACGAAGAGACCCAGTACTTC.